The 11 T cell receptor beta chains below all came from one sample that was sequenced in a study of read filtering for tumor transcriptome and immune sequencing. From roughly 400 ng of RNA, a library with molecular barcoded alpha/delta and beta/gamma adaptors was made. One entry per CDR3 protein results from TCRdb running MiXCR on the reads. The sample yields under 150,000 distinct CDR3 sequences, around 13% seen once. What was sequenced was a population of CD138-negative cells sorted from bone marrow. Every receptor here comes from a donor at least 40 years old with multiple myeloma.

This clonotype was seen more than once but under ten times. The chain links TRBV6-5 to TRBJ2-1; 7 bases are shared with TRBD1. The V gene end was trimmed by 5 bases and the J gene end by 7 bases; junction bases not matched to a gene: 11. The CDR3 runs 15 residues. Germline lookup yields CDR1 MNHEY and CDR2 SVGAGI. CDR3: CASSGTEFSPNEQFF. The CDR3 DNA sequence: TGTGCCAGCAGTGGGACAGAATTTTCCCCTAATGAGCAGTTCTTC.

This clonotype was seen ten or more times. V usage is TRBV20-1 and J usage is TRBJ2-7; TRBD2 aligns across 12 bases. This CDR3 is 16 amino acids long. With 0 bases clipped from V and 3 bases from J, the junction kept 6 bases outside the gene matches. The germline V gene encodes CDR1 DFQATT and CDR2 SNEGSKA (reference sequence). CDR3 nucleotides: TGCAGTGCTAGAGATCTCCGACTAGCGGGAGACTACGAGCAGTACTTC. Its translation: CSARDLRLAGDYEQYF.

The CDR3: CASSDYSVSSYNEQFF. CDR3 DNA: TGCGCCAGCAGTGACTATTCCGTGAGCTCCTACAATGAGCAGTTCTTC. This chain connects TRBV10-1 to TRBJ2-1; D is uncertain. The CDR3 loop spans 16 amino acids. V was clipped by 3 bases and J by 0 bases, with 12 bases between them. In germline, CDR1 is WNHNN, CDR2 SYGVQD (reference sequence).

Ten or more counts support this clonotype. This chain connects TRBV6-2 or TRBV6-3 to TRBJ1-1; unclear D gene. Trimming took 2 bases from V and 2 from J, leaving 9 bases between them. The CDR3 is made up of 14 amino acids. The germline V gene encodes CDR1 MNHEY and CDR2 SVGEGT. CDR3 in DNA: TGTGCCAGCAGTTACCTGAAGACAAACACTGAAGCTTTCTTT. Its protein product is CASSYLKTNTEAFF.

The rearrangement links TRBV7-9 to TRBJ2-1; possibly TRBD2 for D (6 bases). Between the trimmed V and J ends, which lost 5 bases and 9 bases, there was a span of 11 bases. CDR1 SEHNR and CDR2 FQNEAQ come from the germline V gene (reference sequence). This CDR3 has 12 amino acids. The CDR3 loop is CASSLLALEQFF. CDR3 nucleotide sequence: TGTGCCAGCAGCCTACTAGCTCTTGAGCAGTTCTTC.

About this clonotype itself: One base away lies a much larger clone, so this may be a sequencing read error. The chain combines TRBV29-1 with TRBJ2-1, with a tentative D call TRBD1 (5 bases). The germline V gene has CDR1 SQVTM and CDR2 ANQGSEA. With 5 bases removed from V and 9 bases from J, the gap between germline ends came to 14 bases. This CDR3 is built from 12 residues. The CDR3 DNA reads TGCAGCGTTCAGGGCTATTCTACTGAGCAGTTCTTC. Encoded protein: CSVQGYSTEQFF.

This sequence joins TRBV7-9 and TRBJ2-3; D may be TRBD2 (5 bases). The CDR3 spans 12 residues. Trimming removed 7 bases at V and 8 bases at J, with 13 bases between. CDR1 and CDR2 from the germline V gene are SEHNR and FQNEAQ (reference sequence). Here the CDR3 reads CASNFAGGTQYF. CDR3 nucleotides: TGTGCCAGCAACTTTGCGGGCGGTACGCAGTATTTT.

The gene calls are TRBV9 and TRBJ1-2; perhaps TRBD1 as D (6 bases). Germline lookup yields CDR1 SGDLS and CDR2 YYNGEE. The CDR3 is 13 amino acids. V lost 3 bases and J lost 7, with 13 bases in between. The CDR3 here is CASSAETGVGYTF. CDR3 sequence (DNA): TGTGCCAGCAGCGCCGAGACAGGCGTTGGCTACACCTTC.

CDR3 coding DNA: TGTGCCAGCAGCTTGTTGAGGGGGCAAGAGACCCAGTACTTC. Its translation is CASSLLRGQETQYF. This sequence joins TRBV7-2 and TRBJ2-5, with a possible D match to TRBD1 (6 bases). Looked up from germline, CDR1 is SGHTA and CDR2 is FQGNSA. The V end lost 3 bases, the J end lost 2 bases, and 10 bases lay between the germline ends. The CDR3 runs to 14 residues. Full variable domain (rest looked up from reference TRBV7-2 and TRBJ2-5): GAGVSQSPSNKVTEKGKDVELRCDPISGHTALYWYRQSLGQGLEFLIYFQGNSAPDKSGLPSDRFSAERTGGSVSTLTIQRTQQEDSAVYLCASSLLRGQETQYFGPGTRLLVL.

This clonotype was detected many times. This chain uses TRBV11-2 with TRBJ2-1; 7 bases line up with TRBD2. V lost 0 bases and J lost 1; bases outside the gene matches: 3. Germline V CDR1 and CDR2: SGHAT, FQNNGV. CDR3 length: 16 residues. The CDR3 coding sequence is TGTGCCAGCAGCTTAGAAGCTAGCGGATCCTACAATGAGCAGTTCTTC. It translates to CASSLEASGSYNEQFF.

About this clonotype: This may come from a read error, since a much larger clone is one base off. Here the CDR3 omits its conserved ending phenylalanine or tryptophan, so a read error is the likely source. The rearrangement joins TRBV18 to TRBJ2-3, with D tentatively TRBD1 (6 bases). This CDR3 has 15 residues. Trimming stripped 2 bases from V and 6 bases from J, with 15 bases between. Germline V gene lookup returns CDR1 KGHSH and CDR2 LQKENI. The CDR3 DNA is TGTGCCAGCTCACCAAGCACAGGGTTGGCGGATACGCAGTATTTA. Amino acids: CASSPSTGLADTQYL.